This TCR beta chain is from a study of shared clonotypes between healthy human individuals. In the study overall: The donor pool was made up of two women and a few men aged 18 to 49. Each donor's CD4 naive and CD4 memory cells filled three plates apiece, CD8 naive two, and CD8 memory one.

Study-level points and caveats: Shared clonotypes: about 5% naive CD4, about 4% naive CD8, 2.3% memory CD4, more than 0.3% memory CD8.

This CDR3 is 13 amino acids long. Trimming cost V 7 bases and J 4 bases, with 11 bases left between them. Germline V gene lookup returns CDR1 MNHEY and CDR2 SMNVEV (reference sequence). Turning to this clone: Its antigen is not known.

Deep-level assay runs were performed. Sequenced by immunoSEQ multiplex PCR; TCRdb stores in-frame clones only, minus some. The sample contains approximately 340,000 clones, around four fifths of which appear only once. V is TRBV27 and J is TRBJ1-3; D gene unclear. The source is a man aged 30-40 years in good health. Sequenced: memory CD4+ T cells sorted from blood. Subset described: CD45RA-negative fraction. The CDR3 region has the DNA TGTGCCAGCAAGGTCCCTTCAGGAAACACCATATATTTT. Translated: CASKVPSGNTIYF.